This TCR beta chain was sequenced for a study of regulatory T cells in long-lasting Graves disease. This clonotype was counted only a few times. The sample's time point: newly diagnosed GD, antithyroid drugs for less than 3 months. Extracted PBMC RNA gave rise to the TCR library. CDR3-region Arm-PCR and iRepertoire HTBI primers produced the TCR beta libraries. TCRdb itself ran the multiplex PCR reads through MiXCR, one entry per CDR3 protein. Of a few hundred thousand distinct CDR3 sequences listed, about 17% are singletons. V lost 4 bases and J lost 8; bases outside the gene matches: 7. CDR3 length: 13 residues. Germline V gene sequence: CDR1 GTSNPN, CDR2 SVGIG (reference sequence). The data were also submitted as part of a second study, on T cells in Graves' hyperthyroidism and ophthalmopathy.

This clonotype originated in a woman under 30 with Graves disease. The input for sequencing was peripheral blood mononuclear cells (PBMCs), taken at new diagnosis, from a patient treated with antithyroid drugs. The chain recombines TRBV30 with TRBJ2-7; TRBD2 matches 11 bases. The CDR3 sequence is CAWNIAGGPKQYF. The CDR3 nucleotides are TGTGCCTGGAATATAGCGGGAGGGCCTAAGCAGTACTTC.